The sequence of this T cell receptor beta chain was determined in a study of STAT5B mutations in CD4+ large granular lymphocyte leukemia. Study information: Among healthy donors, a particular HLA allele went with more CDR3 'QG' motifs.

Sequenced by immunoSEQ multiplex PCR; TCRdb stores in-frame clones only, minus some. The sample carries about 22,000 clones, 82% recorded once. Sequencing was done on a sample of CD4+ T cells from blood buffy coats. The sequence was obtained from a human donor in good health.

This CDR3 is CASSGTGFSGNTIYF. DNA of the CDR3: TGTGCCAGCAGCGGAACAGGATTCTCGGGGAACACCATATATTTT. This chain links TRBV5-8 with TRBJ1-3; possibly TRBD1 for D (5 bases). V shed 4 bases and J shed 7 bases, with 18 bases lying between them. The germline CDR1 and CDR2 sequences are SGHTS and YDEGEE. The CDR3 is 15 residues long.